The 23 T cell receptor beta chains below all came from one sample that was sequenced in a study of blood T cells in healthy people across ages. A second PCR, run for roughly 7 to 11 cycles, used a sample-barcoded 5' primer plus a J-beta primer mix. TCRdb re-derived calls from the 5' RACE reads in MiXCR, one entry per CDR3 protein. The table has 1.5 million or so distinct CDR3 sequences, 35% to 45% seen once. Sequencing used blood. The origin of the receptors is a woman between 18 and 29 years old in good health.

This sequence joins TRBV25-1 and TRBJ1-1; D possibly corresponds to TRBD1 (5 bases). This CDR3 comprises 14 residues. From germline, CDR1 is MGHDK and CDR2 SYGVNS. The V gene lost 10 bases and the J gene lost 4 bases, with 19 bases spanning the gap. CDR3 DNA: TGTGCCATCCTAGGGGAGGTGGAGTCCACTGAAGCTTTCTTT. It codes for CAILGEVESTEAFF.

This clonotype was seen once. The chain combines TRBV23-1 with TRBJ2-1; 10 nucleotides match TRBD1. The J call could be wrong; TRBJ2-7 is a better fit for the DNA end. TRBV23-1 is noted as an ORF with a role that remains uncertain. This CDR3 contains 24 residues. Here the CDR3 reads CASSHSKSGSPGQGPPNSYNEQYF. Written as DNA, the CDR3 is TGCGCCAGCAGTCACTCAAAATCGGGGAGCCCGGGACAGGGGCCACCCAACTCCTACAATGAGCAGTACTTC.

This clonotype was recorded a few times. The chain carries TRBV5-1 and TRBJ1-6; 7 positions agree with TRBD1. Germline trimming cut 0 bases from V and 11 bases from J; bases unmatched to any gene: 5. The germline V gene encodes CDR1 SGHRS and CDR2 YFSETQ. This CDR3 has 14 amino acids. CDR3 in DNA: TGCGCCAGCAGCTTGGAGGGGGCTTCGACACCCCTCCACTTT. As protein: CASSLEGASTPLHF.

This clonotype was detected only a few times. CDR3 in DNA: TGCAGTGCTAGGGGGCAGACTGAAGCTTTCTTT. Amino acid sequence: CSARGQTEAFF. V and J are TRBV20-1 and TRBJ1-1, with a weak D call TRBD1 (5 bases). From germline, CDR1 is DFQATT and CDR2 SNEGSKA (reference sequence). The V end lost 3 bases, the J end lost 5 bases, and 7 bases lay between the germline ends. The CDR3 is 11 amino acids.

The sample holds a few counts of this clonotype. The chain uses TRBV27 and TRBJ2-7, with 10 bases aligning to TRBD1. V dropped 6 bases and J dropped 1; count of bases not matched to a gene: 6. Germline CDR1 is MNHEY and CDR2 is SMNVEV (reference sequence). The CDR3 is 15 residues long. The CDR3 DNA reads TGTGCCAGCAGCATCGGGACAGGGGTTTCCTACGAGCAGTACTTC. Amino acids: CASSIGTGVSYEQYF.

This clonotype turned up a few times. This chain connects TRBV5-1 to TRBJ1-4; the D gene is possibly TRBD1 (5 bases). The CDR3 is 13 residues long. Per germline, CDR1 SGHRS and CDR2 YFSETQ. V lost 2 bases and J 5 bases, leaving 7 bases between the germline ends. Here the CDR3 DNA reads TGCGCCAGCAGCTTCCAGGGCAATGAAAAACTGTTTTTT. Amino acids: CASSFQGNEKLFF.

V gene TRBV20-1 combines with J gene TRBJ2-3; 9 positions match TRBD2. The germline CDR1 and CDR2 sequences are DFQATT and SNEGSKA (reference sequence). This CDR3 comprises 15 residues. Unmatched junction bases numbered 6, after V lost 5 bases and J lost 0 bases. Written as DNA, the CDR3 is TGCAGTGCTGCTCGGGCGGGGGGGAGCACAGATACGCAGTATTTT. Amino acids: CSAARAGGSTDTQYF.

This sequence joins TRBV27 and TRBJ2-3; a weak D match, TRBD2 (6 bases). The CDR3 has 15 amino acids. Germline CDR1 reads MNHEY; CDR2 reads SMNVEV (reference sequence). The V and J ends lost 6 bases and 2 bases respectively, with 15 bases between them. CDR3 loop: CASSLGTLYTDTQYF. The CDR3 coding sequence is TGTGCCAGCAGCCTCGGGACTCTTTACACAGATACGCAGTATTTT.

The chain recombines TRBV6-2 or TRBV6-3 with TRBJ2-7, with D perhaps assigned TRBD1 or TRBD2 (5 bases each). The CDR3 covers 15 residues. Germline-derived CDR1 and CDR2 are MNHEY and SVGEGT. Trimming took off 2 bases at V and 0 bases at J, with 11 bases between the two ends. DNA for the CDR3: TGTGCCAGCAGTTACGGGGGACCCAGCTCCTACGAGCAGTACTTC. Its protein is CASSYGGPSSYEQYF.

This clonotype is a singleton in its sample. The chain couples TRBV7-2 to TRBJ1-1; unclear D gene. This CDR3 has 12 residues. V was trimmed by 4 bases and J by 3 bases, leaving 6 bases between them. CDR1 is SGHTA, CDR2 FQGNSA, per germline. CDR3 coding DNA: TGTGCCAGCAGCTCGTGGCACACTGAAGCTTTCTTT. Translating gives CASSSWHTEAFF. The full variable domain, in which reference TRBV7-2 and TRBJ1-1 provide the parts outside the CDR3, is GAGVSQSPSNKVTEKGKDVELRCDPISGHTALYWYRQSLGQGLEFLIYFQGNSAPDKSGLPSDRFSAERTGGSVSTLTIQRTQQEDSAVYLCASSSWHTEAFFGQGTRLTVV.

This sequence joins TRBV4-1 and TRBJ2-2; D is ambiguous. Germline assignment: CDR1 MGHRA and CDR2 YSYEKL. The CDR3 length is 17 residues. Trimming removed 1 base from V and 4 bases from J, with 16 bases in between. The CDR3 DNA reads TGCGCCAGCAGCCAAGTAAAGATCCTCCCCCCCACCGGGGAGCTGTTTTTT. As protein: CASSQVKILPPTGELFF.

In this sample, this clonotype turned up a few times. The chain couples TRBV27 to TRBJ2-7; D may be TRBD2 (6 bases). The length of the CDR3 is 13 residues. Per the germline V gene, CDR1 is MNHEY and CDR2 is SMNVEV (reference sequence). Trimming removed 3 bases from V and 5 bases from J, with 11 bases in between. DNA of the CDR3: TGTGCCAGCAGTTTCTCAAGGGAGGACGAGCAGTACTTC. Translated, it gives CASSFSREDEQYF.

V and J are TRBV24-1 and TRBJ1-3; no firm D call. CDR3 length: 14 residues. The V gene lost 6 bases and the J gene lost 1 base, with 9 bases spanning the gap. Germline assignment: CDR1 KGHDR and CDR2 SFDVKD. As DNA, the CDR3 is TGTGCCACCAGTACGGCAGATTCTGGAAACACCATATATTTT. Translating it yields CATSTADSGNTIYF.

This clonotype came up once. CDR3 loop: CASSMTRAATNEKLFF. Written as DNA, the CDR3 is TGTGCCAGCAGCATGACAAGAGCTGCAACTAATGAAAAACTGTTTTTT. The chain links TRBV7-8 to TRBJ1-4; D remains ambiguous. V lost 5 bases and J lost 0, with 13 bases in between. The CDR3 is 16 amino acids. From germline, CDR1 is SGHVS and CDR2 FQNEAQ.

This clonotype has just a few counts. The CDR3 bases are TGTGCCAGCAGCCACCCGAGGGGTGCTAGCACAGATACGCAGTATTTT. The encoded protein is CASSHPRGASTDTQYF. This chain connects TRBV7-2 to TRBJ2-3, with D perhaps given as TRBD1 or TRBD2 (5 bases each). V lost 5 bases and J lost 0, with 15 bases in between. CDR3 length: 16 residues. Germline loops: CDR1 SGHTA, CDR2 FQGNSA.

The chain has TRBV20-1 and TRBJ2-1; D uncertain. The V end lost 6 bases, the J end lost 0 bases, and 15 bases lay between the germline ends. The germline V gene encodes CDR1 DFQATT and CDR2 SNEGSKA (reference sequence). CDR3 size: 15 residues. CDR3 in DNA: TGCAGTGCCCGGCAACTTCACTCCTCCTACAATGAGCAGTTCTTC. Translating gives CSARQLHSSYNEQFF.

This clonotype was found a few times. The rearrangement joins TRBV27 to TRBJ2-7, with 9 bases fitting TRBD2. Germline V gene lookup returns CDR1 MNHEY and CDR2 SMNVEV (reference sequence). J lost 1 base, V lost 5 bases, and 9 bases had no gene match. The length of the CDR3 is 16 residues. CDR3 bases: TGTGCCAGCAGTCTAATTAAGGCGGGAGGGTCCTACGAGCAGTACTTC. This codes for CASSLIKAGGSYEQYF.

The rearrangement links TRBV29-1 to TRBJ2-1; the match to TRBD2 covers 13 bases. Germline V gene lookup returns CDR1 SQVTM and CDR2 ANQGSEA. This CDR3 comprises 17 residues. V trimming: 2 bases; J trimming: 0 bases; junction bases outside the gene matches: 4. CDR3 sequence reads: CSVETTSGRSSYNEQFF. CDR3 DNA: TGCAGCGTTGAAACGACTAGCGGGAGGAGCTCCTACAATGAGCAGTTCTTC.

The table lists this clonotype with a count of one. This rearrangement joins TRBV11-2 to TRBJ2-1, with D possibly TRBD1 on 6 matching bases. V was trimmed by 1 base and J by 7 bases, leaving 17 bases between them. The germline gives CDR1 SGHAT, CDR2 FQNNGV. This CDR3 is 16 amino acids long. The CDR3 DNA reads TGTGCCAGCAGCTTAGCAATCGCGGCCCAGGGGAATGAGCAGTTCTTC. This gives the protein CASSLAIAAQGNEQFF.

The chain uses TRBV7-2 and TRBJ1-1; D ambiguous. CDR3 length: 14 residues. Trimming removed 2 bases from V and 8 bases from J, with 15 bases in between. Germline CDR1 is SGHTA and CDR2 is FQGNSA. DNA for the CDR3: TGTGCCAGCAGCTTATGGTTTGGCGGTAAAGAAGCTTTCTTT. Encoded protein: CASSLWFGGKEAFF.

The rearrangement links TRBV6-5 to TRBJ2-3; D is ambiguous. Germline CDR1 MNHEY, CDR2 SVGAGI. This CDR3 region has 14 residues. Deletions cut 2 bases from V and 1 base from J, with 7 bases between. CDR3 nucleotides: TGTGCCAGCAGTTACCGAGTTGGCACAGATACGCAGTATTTT. Encoded protein: CASSYRVGTDTQYF.

The rearrangement links TRBV10-3 to TRBJ2-7, with D unresolved. Deletions cut 4 bases from V and 7 bases from J, with 14 bases between. CDR3 length equals 13 residues. Germline V gene sequence: CDR1 ENHRY, CDR2 SYGVKD. CDR3 nucleotide sequence: TGTGCCATCAGTGGGAACGCCTACAATGAGCAGTACTTC. It translates to CAISGNAYNEQYF.

This clonotype was seen more than once but under ten times. The chain carries TRBV12-3 or TRBV12-4 and TRBJ2-1, with D uncertain. The V end lost 3 bases, the J end lost 2 bases, and 8 bases lay between the germline ends. CDR3 length: 14 amino acids. Here the CDR3 DNA reads TGTGCCAGCAGTTTCCAGCAGCCCTACAATGAGCAGTTCTTC. It specifies CASSFQQPYNEQFF.